This TCR beta chain is from a study of OX40 agonist ivuxolimab in advanced cancers. Enrollment shut out patients with autoimmune disease history or systemic immunosuppression. Data came from immunoSEQ multiplex PCR; TCRdb stores just in-frame clones and leaves some out. The data hold about 59,000 clones, with approximately 89% observed a single time. The CDR3 runs to 16 residues. Germline assignment: CDR1 LGHNA and CDR2 YSLEER. The germline V and J ends were trimmed by 1 base and 1 base, with 8 bases remaining between them. This TCR was recovered from an adult with an advanced solid tumor such as melanoma, head and neck, liver or kidney cancer. The V and J genes are TRBV4-3 and TRBJ2-6, with D perhaps TRBD2 (5 bases). This specimen was CD4+ or CD8+ T cells sorted from blood, taken in a trial of the OX40 agonist ivuxolimab. This CDR3 is CASSQGPGSGANVLTF. DNA for the CDR3: TGCGCCAGCAGCCAAGGGCCGGGATCTGGGGCCAACGTCCTGACTTTC.